Shown below are 29 T cell receptor beta chains from a single sample sequenced in a study of long-term antiretroviral therapy in people with HIV. Survey level was the resolution at which the v3.0 immunoSEQ assay ran. TCRdb's table, derived via immunoSEQ multiplex PCR, lists solely in-frame clones and lacks some. The sample contains over 25,000 clones, 70% to 90% of which appear only once. The material was unsorted PBMCs, obtained 1.1 years after starting antiretroviral therapy. The receptors shown here come from a man aged 18-30 years with HIV.

V is TRBV2 and J is TRBJ2-5; D is ambiguous. V was trimmed by 4 bases and J by 2 bases, leaving 20 bases between them. There are 17 residues in the CDR3. Looked up from germline, CDR1 is SNHLY and CDR2 is FYNNEI. This chain's CDR3 is CASSGKAPLRRQETQYF. In nucleotides, the CDR3 is TGTGCCAGCAGTGGAAAAGCCCCGTTAAGAAGACAAGAGACCCAGTACTTC.

This chain uses TRBV5-1 with TRBJ2-1; D remains ambiguous. Between the trimmed V and J ends, which lost 4 bases and 2 bases, there was a span of 13 bases. The germline gives CDR1 SGHRS, CDR2 YFSETQ. The CDR3 consists of 15 residues. The CDR3 is CASSRSGGTYNEQFF. CDR3 in DNA: TGCGCCAGCAGCCGCTCGGGCGGAACCTACAATGAGCAGTTCTTC.

This CDR3 reads CASSLDTTNTEAFF. CDR3 bases: TGCGCCAGCAGCTTAGACACAACGAACACTGAAGCTTTCTTT. The chain is built from TRBV5-1 and TRBJ1-1; D is ambiguous. Germline lookup yields CDR1 SGHRS and CDR2 YFSETQ. V was cut by 2 bases and J by 1 base, with 9 bases left in between. The CDR3 is made up of 14 amino acids.

The J gene is TRBJ2-7, the V gene TRBV30, with D maybe TRBD2 (6 bases). The V and J ends lost 4 bases and 5 bases respectively, with 18 bases between them. This CDR3 spans 14 amino acids. Germline V lookup: CDR1 GTSNPN, CDR2 SVGIG (reference sequence). CDR3 loop: CAWKPGLGVNEQYF. CDR3 nucleotide sequence: TGTGCCTGGAAACCGGGACTGGGGGTGAACGAGCAGTACTTC.

This sequence joins TRBV5-4 and TRBJ1-1; D is undetermined. V lost 0 bases, J lost 2 bases, and 8 bases lay in between. The germline CDR1 and CDR2 sequences are SGHNT and YYREEE (reference sequence). The CDR3 has 14 amino acids. In nucleotides, the CDR3 is TGTGCCAGCAGCTTGGTCCCCAGAAACACTGAAGCTTTCTTT. Amino acid sequence: CASSLVPRNTEAFF.

V is TRBV7-3 and J is TRBJ2-5; D uncertain. The germline V and J ends were trimmed by 4 bases and 2 bases, with 8 bases remaining between them. This CDR3 has 13 residues. In germline, CDR1 is SGHTA, CDR2 FQGTGA. Here the CDR3 reads CASSSLSQETQYF. The CDR3 DNA sequence: TGTGCCAGCAGCTCCCTATCACAAGAGACCCAGTACTTC.

This chain connects TRBV18 to TRBJ2-7; D is uncertain. Trimming removed 4 bases from V and 9 bases from J, with 16 bases in between. Germline V gene sequence: CDR1 KGHSH, CDR2 LQKENI. The CDR3 is 13 residues long. The CDR3 sequence: CASSRDGSERQYF. DNA for the CDR3: TGTGCCAGCTCACGGGATGGGTCGGAACGGCAGTACTTC. The full variable domain, in which reference TRBV18 and TRBJ2-7 provide the parts outside the CDR3, is NAGVMQNPRHLVRRRGQEARLRCSPMKGHSHVYWYRQLPEEGLKFMVYLQKENIIDESGMPKERFSAEFPKEGPSILRIQQVVRGDSAAYFCASSRDGSERQYFGPGTRLTVT.

The chain couples TRBV30 to TRBJ2-5, with 9 bases matching TRBD2. Losses at the gene ends were 2 bases for V and 5 bases for J; bases not matched to a gene: 9. The CDR3 is 15 residues long. Germline V gene data show CDR1 as GTSNPN and CDR2 as SVGIG (reference sequence). CDR3 coding DNA: TGTGCCTGGAGTTCGCGGGAGGGCCGGTACGAGACCCAGTACTTC. Residues: CAWSSREGRYETQYF.

The chain joins TRBV2 to TRBJ1-1; D call uncertain. Trimming left V 2 bases short and J 0 bases short, with 13 bases between. The CDR3 covers 16 residues. Germline V gene sequence: CDR1 SNHLY, CDR2 FYNNEI. Here the CDR3 DNA reads TGTGCCAGCAGTGAACGCTCGTCGGAGATGAACACTGAAGCTTTCTTT. Translating gives CASSERSSEMNTEAFF.

The V call is TRBV7-2, the J call TRBJ1-1; D is undetermined. The V gene's germline CDR1 is SGHTA and CDR2 FQGNSA. The V gene lost 3 bases and the J gene lost 4 bases, with 18 bases spanning the gap. This CDR3 has 16 residues. This chain's CDR3 is CASSFTIGLSATEAFF. CDR3 nucleotides: TGTGCCAGCAGCTTCACGATAGGGTTAAGTGCCACTGAAGCTTTCTTT.

CDR3 in amino acids: CASSLGQGGELFF. The CDR3, as DNA: TGTGCCAGCAGCTTAGGTCAGGGCGGGGAGCTGTTTTTT. The rearrangement joins TRBV7-2 to TRBJ2-2; a weak D match, TRBD1 (5 bases). V was cut by 1 base and J by 7 bases, with 7 bases left in between. CDR3 length: 13 amino acids. Germline CDR1 is SGHTA and CDR2 is FQGNSA.

This sequence joins TRBV7-3 and TRBJ1-1, with unresolved D. The germline V gene has CDR1 SGHTA and CDR2 FQGTGA. V lost 5 bases to trimming and J lost 1 base, with 17 bases between them. The CDR3 contains 16 residues. The CDR3: CASSLRSSQRNTEAFF. For the CDR3, the DNA is TGTGCCAGCAGCCTCCGTTCCAGCCAGAGGAACACTGAAGCTTTCTTT.

This chain joins TRBV27 and TRBJ1-5, with TRBD1 matching over 7 bases. The germline V gene has CDR1 MNHEY and CDR2 SMNVEV (reference sequence). CDR3 length: 18 residues. Trimming removed 1 base from V and 1 base from J; junction bases left unmatched: 10. This CDR3 is CASSLWGTGTVSNQPQHF. CDR3 sequence (DNA): TGTGCCAGCAGTTTATGGGGCACCGGGACAGTCAGCAATCAGCCCCAGCATTTT.

This clone is a singleton in its sample. The chain couples TRBV21-1 to TRBJ2-7. TRBV21-1 is assigned pseudogene status. This CDR3 has 11 amino acids. CDR3 residues: CASSTSTEQYF. CDR3 DNA sequence: TGTGCCAGCAGCACCTCGACCGAGCAGTACTTC.

The genes are TRBV11-1 and TRBJ1-2; D remains ambiguous. The CDR3 is 12 residues long. CDR1 and CDR2 from the germline V gene are SGHAT and FQDESV (reference sequence). The ends were cut back, 0 bases at V and 6 bases at J, with 5 bases in the middle. CDR3 in amino acids: CASSLAGDGYTF. In DNA, the CDR3 is TGTGCCAGCAGCTTAGCGGGAGATGGCTACACCTTC.

The rearrangement uses TRBV18 and TRBJ2-5, with TRBD2 matching 9 bases. The germline gives CDR1 KGHSH, CDR2 LQKENI. The V segment lost 3 bases and the J segment 1 base; nucleotides outside the gene matches: 9. The CDR3 runs 17 residues. The CDR3 bases are TGTGCCAGCTCACCGCGGACTAGCGCAGACCCCCAAGAGACCCAGTACTTC. This sequence encodes CASSPRTSADPQETQYF.

The chain couples TRBV15 to TRBJ2-3, with 9 bases that match TRBD2. CDR1 is LNHNV, CDR2 YYDKDF, per germline (reference sequence). This CDR3 has 18 residues. Trimming removed 0 bases from V and 5 bases from J; junction bases left unmatched: 12. This chain's CDR3 is CATSRDWAGGPARDTQYF. The CDR3 nucleotides are TGTGCCACCAGCAGAGATTGGGCGGGGGGGCCCGCAAGAGATACGCAGTATTTT. The full variable domain, its missing parts supplied by reference TRBV15 and TRBJ2-3, is DAMVIQNPRYQVTQFGKPVTLSCSQTLNHNVMYWYQQKSSQAPKLLFHYYDKDFNNEADTPDNFQSRRPNTSFCFLDIRSPGLGDTAMYLCATSRDWAGGPARDTQYFGPGTRLTVL.

The chain recombines TRBV28 with TRBJ1-4; TRBD1 agrees at 7 bases. Germline CDR1 MDHEN, CDR2 SYDVKM. The CDR3 runs 13 residues. V lost 7 bases, J lost 7 bases, and 6 bases stayed unmatched. The CDR3 coding sequence is TGTGCCAGCATCAGGGGGGTGGGTGAAAAACTGTTTTTT. Protein: CASIRGVGEKLFF.

The gene calls are TRBV7-3 and TRBJ2-2; 13 bases are shared with TRBD2. Germline V gene lookup returns CDR1 SGHTA and CDR2 FQGTGA. The CDR3 totals 16 residues. Trimming removed 1 base from V and 6 bases from J; junction bases left unmatched: 2. The chain's CDR3 is CASSLIGLAGAGELFF. The CDR3 DNA follows: TGTGCCAGCAGCTTAATCGGACTAGCGGGAGCCGGGGAGCTGTTTTTT.

DNA of the CDR3: TGTGCCAGCCTGAATGAGGGAACCGGGGAGCTGTTTTTT. It codes for CASLNEGTGELFF. The rearrangement links TRBV5-4 to TRBJ2-2, with D perhaps matching TRBD2 (5 bases). V was shortened by 7 bases and J by 5 bases, with 12 bases between the two germline ends. The CDR3 consists of 13 residues. Per the germline V gene, CDR1 is SGHNT and CDR2 is YYREEE (reference sequence). The variable domain in full, with the rest retrieved from reference TRBV5-4 and TRBJ2-2, is ETGVTQSPTHLIKTRGQQVTLRCSSQSGHNTVSWYQQALGQGPQFIFQYYREEENGRGNFPPRFSGLQFPNYSSELNVNALELDDSALYLCASLNEGTGELFFGEGSRLTVL.

The gene calls are TRBV11-3 and TRBJ2-6; D is possibly TRBD2 (6 bases). V was cut by 3 bases and J by 4 bases, with 10 bases left in between. This CDR3 region has 15 residues. CDR1 is SGHNT and CDR2 is YENEEA in the germline V gene. The CDR3 DNA follows: TGTGCCAGCAGCTTCGGAGGGGTCGGGGCCAACGTCCTGACTTTC. Its protein is CASSFGGVGANVLTF.

The chain recombines TRBV19 with TRBJ2-2, with D perhaps assigned TRBD1 or TRBD2 (6 bases each). The CDR3 loop spans 16 amino acids. Germline loops: CDR1 LNHDA, CDR2 SQIVND (reference sequence). The V end lost 5 bases, the J end lost 6 bases, and 19 bases lay between the germline ends. The CDR3 DNA reads as TGTGCCAGTAGTGTACGGGGGCTTGGGTGGGCCGGGGAGCTGTTTTTT. Amino acid sequence: CASSVRGLGWAGELFF.

In this sample, this clone turned up a few times. The V call is TRBV19, the J call TRBJ1-2; 7 nucleotides agree with TRBD1. Germline V gene data show CDR1 as LNHDA and CDR2 as SQIVND (reference sequence). Losses at the gene ends were 6 bases for V and 1 base for J; bases not matched to a gene: 8. The CDR3 runs 15 residues. The CDR3 protein is CASSADRRNNYGYTF. The CDR3 DNA sequence: TGTGCCAGTAGCGCGGACAGGCGCAATAACTATGGCTACACCTTC.

The rearrangement links TRBV4-3 to TRBJ2-1; the match to TRBD2 covers 10 bases. Germline values: CDR1 LGHNA, CDR2 YSLEER. V was clipped by 0 bases and J by 4 bases; unmatched bases: 9. This CDR3 is built from 18 residues. The DNA of the CDR3 is TGCGCCAGCAGCCAAGATATTCGACTAGCGGGCGTTTACAATGAGCAGTTCTTC. Amino acids: CASSQDIRLAGVYNEQFF.

CDR3 protein: CASSYGNEQFF. CDR3 DNA sequence: TGTGCCAGCAGTTATGGCAATGAGCAGTTCTTC. The rearrangement links TRBV6-6 to TRBJ2-1; D not resolved. This CDR3 is 11 amino acids long. V was shortened by 3 bases and J by 6 bases, with 3 bases between the two germline ends. The V gene's germline CDR1 is MNHNY and CDR2 SVGAGI (reference sequence).

V usage is TRBV5-1 and J usage is TRBJ2-3; 9 positions match TRBD2. The V and J ends lost 2 bases and 3 bases, in that order; junction bases with no gene match: 4. This CDR3 spans 15 amino acids. In germline, CDR1 is SGHRS, CDR2 YFSETQ. The CDR3 DNA reads TGCGCCAGCAGCTTTGGGGGACTAGCAACAGATACGCAGTATTTT. It yields the protein CASSFGGLATDTQYF. Complete variable domain (other parts from reference TRBV5-1 and TRBJ2-3): KAGVTQTPRYLIKTRGQQVTLSCSPISGHRSVSWYQQTPGQGLQFLFEYFSETQRNKGNFPGRFSGRQFSNSRSEMNVSTLELGDSALYLCASSFGGLATDTQYFGPGTRLTVL.

The chain joins TRBV18 to TRBJ1-1; no definite D call. Germline CDR1 reads KGHSH; CDR2 reads LQKENI. CDR3 length: 12 residues. V was cut by 1 base and J by 6 bases, with 6 bases left in between. The CDR3 loop reads CASSPRAPEAFF. DNA of the CDR3: TGTGCCAGCTCACCACGAGCTCCTGAAGCTTTCTTT.

The chain is built from TRBV5-6 and TRBJ1-2; TRBD1 is a possible D gene (5 bases). The CDR3 contains 14 residues. Germline-derived CDR1 and CDR2 are SGHDT and YYEEEE. With 4 bases removed from V and 2 bases from J, the gap between germline ends came to 12 bases. As DNA, the CDR3 is TGTGCCAGCAGCCACCCGGGGGAGAACTATGGCTACACCTTC. Translated, it gives CASSHPGENYGYTF.

J is TRBJ2-3 and V is TRBV7-9; TRBD1 agrees at 7 bases. Trimming at V came to 3 bases and at J to 6 bases, leaving 3 bases not matched to a gene. The length of the CDR3 is 13 residues. Per germline, CDR1 SEHNR and CDR2 FQNEAQ (reference sequence). CDR3 sequence: CASSLRGQDTQYF. The CDR3 DNA is TGTGCCAGCAGCTTGAGGGGGCAGGATACGCAGTATTTT.